This T cell receptor (beta chain) came from a study of blood T cell repertoires in COVID-19 (dated by TCRdb to the early 2020s). For context, the study as a whole: Samples from collaborators originated in the United States, Italy and Spain and spanned both the acute and convalescent phases of COVID-19. Sample metadata almost always included a de-identified subject ID, COVID-19 status, age in years and sex. The repertoires were made available in a free public database intended to serve as a resource for research on the immune response to SARS-CoV-2. The dataset comprised deeply sampled blood TCRbeta repertoires from subjects exposed to, actively infected with, or recovered from COVID-19. Where available, HLA class I and class II types were obtained from metadata supplied by the sample provider rather than from assay-based typing. Samples were obtained from the ongoing ImmuneRACE study (first 160 participants) and from about 1,300 subjects provided by 6 global collaborators. The material from the prospective study consisted of cDNA or gDNA derived from T cells, B-cell-depleted T cells, or PBMCs.

Participants in the prospective study were enrolled through a virtual design, were aged roughly 18 to 100 years, and lived in approximately 25 United States geographic areas. Cohort assignment in the prospective study relied on participant-reported clinical history from a screening survey and a study questionnaire. Each participant in the prospective study had whole blood, serum and a nasopharyngeal or oropharyngeal swab collected by mobile phlebotomists. Prospective study participants could optionally give additional blood draws and questionnaires over an approximately 2-month period. Blood samples from the prospective study were shipped frozen or at room temperature prior to DNA extraction. The research as a whole found: Clinical and demographic metadata were provided uncurated, with the amount varying by source and participant.

The V and J ends are trimmed by 9 bases and 7 bases, leaving 9 bases between them. The CDR1 and CDR2 encoded by the germline V gene are MDHEN and SYDVKM. The CDR3 covers 10 residues, taking in both the cysteine and the phenylalanine. The DNA shown is the 30-base CDR3, in frame from base 1. A word on this clone: Its target antigen remains unknown. Base qualities are missing; no much larger clone stands one base away.

TCRbeta CDR3 regions were amplified from genomic DNA by means of the immunoSEQ Assay, a bias-controlled multiplex PCR. From the authors' description of their analysis: Nucleated cell counts per sample were estimated from amplification of reference gene primers within the assay. Sequence reads were collapsed and filtered to measure the absolute abundance of every unique TCRbeta CDR3 rearrangement. For each sample, productive Simpson clonality was calculated as the square root of Simpson's diversity index over productive rearrangements. TCRdb took over this immuneACCESS table, retaining in-frame rearrangements with V and J assigned. Such tables are incomplete; in checked studies, under half of the missing clones stem from an unresolved V gene, and the remainder is unexplained. V and J calls and clone size are given by that table; D and trimming were obtained from the DNA. In this sample the table shows hundreds of thousands of clones, 85% to 90% of which occur a single time. The ten largest account for 3.5% to 5% of the sample.

The receptor was derived from a woman between 18 and 29 years old with acute COVID-19. Sequences were obtained from PBMCs or T cells enriched from blood (not recorded which). Here the chain combines TRBV28 and TRBJ1-1; the D gene is possibly TRBD1, with 5 bases matching. The DNA is as follows: TGTGCCAGTGCGACAGTTGAAGCTTTCTTT. Its protein reads: CASATVEAFF.